These 32 T cell receptor beta chains came from one sample sequenced in a study of blood T cell repertoires in COVID-19. Only in-frame clones appear in the TCRdb table, and some are missing; sequencing was by immunoSEQ multiplex PCR. The sample holds 200,000 to 300,000 clones, just under 85% seen once. The specimen was peripheral blood. The source of these receptors is a man older than 75 with acute or convalescent COVID-19.

The V gene is TRBV11-2, the J gene TRBJ2-1; TRBD2 aligns across 11 bases. Trimming cost V 4 bases and J 10 bases; bases outside gene matches: 6. The CDR3 has 14 amino acids. CDR1 and CDR2 (germline): SGHAT, FQNNGV. DNA for the CDR3: TGTGCCAGCAGCTCACTAGCGGGAGTCGGGGAGCAGTTCTTC. Protein product: CASSSLAGVGEQFF.

The rearrangement uses TRBV10-1 and TRBJ2-6, with D tentatively TRBD2 (6 bases). Looked up from germline, CDR1 is WNHNN and CDR2 is SYGVQD (reference sequence). The CDR3 is 15 amino acids. V was clipped by 3 bases and J by 1 base, with 7 bases between them. The CDR3 coding sequence is TGCGCCAGCAGTGACGCGGGATCTGGGGCCAACGTCCTGACTTTC. Translation gives CASSDAGSGANVLTF.

The chain uses TRBV30 and TRBJ2-3; tentative D call: TRBD1 (5 bases). The CDR3 length is 13 residues. Germline V gene lookup returns CDR1 GTSNPN and CDR2 SVGIG (reference sequence). The V end lost 0 bases, the J end lost 2 bases, and 6 bases lay between the germline ends. The CDR3 coding sequence is TGTGCCTGGAGTGTACAGGTCACAGATACGCAGTATTTT. As protein: CAWSVQVTDTQYF.

The J gene is TRBJ2-1, the V gene TRBV11-2; 7 bases agree with TRBD1. J gave up 7 bases and V 5 bases, and 17 bases lay outside the gene matches. CDR3 size: 17 residues. From germline, CDR1 is SGHAT and CDR2 FQNNGV. CDR3 in amino acids: CASSPSPDRVLGNEQFF. The CDR3 coding sequence is TGTGCCAGCAGCCCATCCCCCGACAGGGTCCTAGGAAATGAGCAGTTCTTC. The full variable domain, rest sourced from reference TRBV11-2 and TRBJ2-1, is EAGVAQSPRYKIIEKRQSVAFWCNPISGHATLYWYQQILGQGPKLLIQFQNNGVVDDSQLPKDRFSAERLKGVDSTLKIQPAKLEDSAVYLCASSPSPDRVLGNEQFFGPGTRLTVL.

This chain joins TRBV6-5 and TRBJ2-5; possible D gene TRBD2, 5 bases. With 7 bases removed from V and 5 bases from J, the gap between germline ends came to 14 bases. Germline-derived CDR1 and CDR2 are MNHEY and SVGAGI. This CDR3 is built from 13 residues. The CDR3 protein is CASTVRAGETQYF. CDR3 in DNA: TGTGCCAGCACCGTGAGGGCGGGCGAGACCCAGTACTTC.

The CDR3 DNA sequence: TGTGCCAGCAGTGCCATCCTCACAGGGCGCGGCACCGGGGAGCTGTTTTTT. Translation: CASSAILTGRGTGELFF. The J gene is TRBJ2-2, the V gene TRBV6-1; tentatively, D is TRBD1 (6 bases). Germline V gene sequence: CDR1 MNHNS, CDR2 SASEGT. V was cut by 4 bases and J by 4 bases, with 19 bases left in between. This CDR3 comprises 17 residues.

This clone has only one observation. The chain employs TRBV5-1 and TRBJ2-5; 7 nucleotides agree with TRBD1. In germline, CDR1 is SGHRS, CDR2 YFSETQ. The CDR3 loop spans 13 amino acids. The junction had 5 bases not matched to a gene; V was cut back by 3 bases and J by 6 bases. This CDR3 reads CASSYGTDQTQYF. Here the CDR3 DNA reads TGCGCCAGCAGCTACGGGACAGACCAGACCCAGTACTTC.

The chain is built from TRBV4-1 and TRBJ2-5; the D is unclear. The ends were cut back, 3 bases at V and 2 bases at J, with 7 bases in the middle. The CDR3 extends over 13 amino acids. The germline V gene encodes CDR1 MGHRA and CDR2 YSYEKL. The CDR3: CASSQTLQETQYF. Here the CDR3 DNA reads TGCGCCAGCAGCCAGACACTGCAAGAGACCCAGTACTTC.

The chain links TRBV7-2 to TRBJ2-4; TRBD1 aligns across 11 bases. With V trimmed by 5 bases and J by 9 bases, 9 bases remained unmatched. CDR3 length: 15 residues. Germline-derived CDR1 and CDR2 are SGHTA and FQGNSA. In nucleotides, the CDR3 is TGTGCCAGCAGCCTTGGACAGGGGGCAAATGGCATTCAGTACTTC. Its translation is CASSLGQGANGIQYF.

This clone was seen only once. CDR3 sequence: CASRSLASTYEQYF. The CDR3 DNA sequence: TGTGCCAGCAGGTCACTAGCGTCTACCTACGAGCAGTACTTC. The chain joins TRBV27 to TRBJ2-7, with 7 bases aligning to TRBD2. There are 14 residues in the CDR3. The trim removed 6 bases at V and 2 bases at J, leaving 7 bases unmatched. The germline gives CDR1 MNHEY, CDR2 SMNVEV (reference sequence).

This clone showed up just a few times. The V call is TRBV6-2 or TRBV6-3, the J call TRBJ2-3; 10 bases match TRBD2. J lost 3 bases, V lost 0 bases, and 6 bases had no gene match. CDR3 length equals 17 residues. Germline V lookup: CDR1 MNHEY, CDR2 SVGEGT. DNA of the CDR3: TGTGCCAGCAGTTACTCCCTTCCTAGCGGGGGTACAGATACGCAGTATTTT. It translates to CASSYSLPSGGTDTQYF.

CDR3 DNA: TGTGCCAGCAGTCCTGGACAGCCTCGGCCAAGGGGCTACACCTTC. Amino acids: CASSPGQPRPRGYTF. V gene TRBV27 combines with J gene TRBJ1-2, with D tentatively TRBD1 (6 bases). Germline values: CDR1 MNHEY, CDR2 SMNVEV (reference sequence). The ends were cut back, 5 bases at V and 8 bases at J, with 21 bases in the middle. This CDR3 comprises 15 residues.

This chain uses TRBV30 with TRBJ1-1; tentatively, D is TRBD1 (5 bases). Trimming removed 4 bases from V and 4 bases from J, with 13 bases in between. Per germline, CDR1 GTSNPN and CDR2 SVGIG (reference sequence). This CDR3 comprises 13 residues. The CDR3 DNA is TGTGCCTGGACCTCAGGGTTGGCCACTGAAGCTTTCTTT. This gives the protein CAWTSGLATEAFF.

The chain couples TRBV18 to TRBJ2-7; 7 bases match TRBD2. This CDR3 spans 15 amino acids. Per the germline V gene, CDR1 is KGHSH and CDR2 is LQKENI. With 3 bases clipped from V and 4 bases from J, the junction kept 9 bases outside the gene matches. CDR3 residues: CASSPNVGGEYEQYF. DNA of the CDR3: TGTGCCAGCTCACCCAACGTGGGGGGGGAGTACGAGCAGTACTTC.

V gene TRBV7-2 combines with J gene TRBJ1-2; 8 positions match TRBD1. There are 14 residues in the CDR3. After removal of 5 bases from V and 2 bases from J, the junction contained 4 bases not matched to a gene. Germline lookup yields CDR1 SGHTA and CDR2 FQGNSA. For the CDR3, the DNA is TGTGCCAGCAGCGCAGACAGGGGAAACTATGGCTACACCTTC. Translated: CASSADRGNYGYTF.

This clone was observed a handful of times. This chain links TRBV19 with TRBJ1-5, with D possibly TRBD1 on 5 matching bases. The CDR3 covers 16 residues. CDR1 and CDR2 from the germline V gene are LNHDA and SQIVND (reference sequence). V was pared by 6 bases and J by 3 bases, with 18 bases between. CDR3 loop: CASSVGWGLDNQPQHF. CDR3 bases: TGTGCCAGTAGCGTTGGGTGGGGCCTGGACAATCAGCCCCAGCATTTT.

The chain is built from TRBV10-2 and TRBJ1-3; no clear D. The CDR3 consists of 12 residues. CDR1 and CDR2 (germline): WSHSY, SAAADI. Trimming took off 3 bases at V and 4 bases at J, with 4 bases between the two ends. This chain's CDR3 is CASSEQGNTIYF. The CDR3 nucleotides are TGCGCCAGCAGTGAACAGGGAAACACCATATATTTT.

CDR3 coding DNA: TGCGCCAGCAGTGGCATCAGGGGTACTGAAGCTTTCTTT. Residues: CASSGIRGTEAFF. This chain uses TRBV10-1 with TRBJ1-1; D perhaps matches TRBD1 (6 bases). Trimming removed 4 bases at V and 5 bases at J, with 11 bases between. The germline V gene encodes CDR1 WNHNN and CDR2 SYGVQD (reference sequence). There are 13 residues in the CDR3.

The rearrangement joins TRBV18 to TRBJ2-1; maybe TRBD1 (6 bases). The CDR3 is 16 residues long. Trimming cost V 0 bases and J 1 base, with 10 bases left between them. Germline CDR1 KGHSH, CDR2 LQKENI. The CDR3 region is CASSPPWGLSYNEQFF. DNA for the CDR3: TGTGCCAGCTCACCACCTTGGGGGCTTTCCTACAATGAGCAGTTCTTC.

This clone turned up a few times. For the CDR3, the DNA is TGCGCCAGCAGCTTACAGGGAAACACCATATATTTT. Translated: CASSLQGNTIYF. J is TRBJ1-3 and V is TRBV5-1, with no clear D. V was trimmed by 2 bases and J by 4 bases, leaving 4 bases between them. The germline CDR1 and CDR2 sequences are SGHRS and YFSETQ. The CDR3 has 12 residues. The variable domain in full, with the rest retrieved from reference TRBV5-1 and TRBJ1-3, is KAGVTQTPRYLIKTRGQQVTLSCSPISGHRSVSWYQQTPGQGLQFLFEYFSETQRNKGNFPGRFSGRQFSNSRSEMNVSTLELGDSALYLCASSLQGNTIYFGEGSWLTVV.

The chain links TRBV6-5 to TRBJ2-5, with 8 bases identical to TRBD1. Trimming at V came to 5 bases and at J to 5 bases, leaving 7 bases not matched to a gene. The CDR3 spans 14 residues. Looked up from germline, CDR1 is MNHEY and CDR2 is SVGAGI. The CDR3 sequence is CASSRQGATETQYF. As DNA, the CDR3 is TGTGCCAGCAGTAGGCAGGGGGCGACGGAGACCCAGTACTTC.

This clone was detected only a few times. This chain links TRBV6-5 with TRBJ1-2; possible D gene TRBD1, 5 bases. Germline CDR1 and CDR2: MNHEY and SVGAGI. Between the trimmed V and J ends, which lost 6 bases and 4 bases, there was a span of 12 bases. CDR3 length equals 13 residues. CDR3 nucleotide sequence: TGTGCCAGCAGAGTGACAGAAGTCTATGGCTACACCTTC. This sequence encodes CASRVTEVYGYTF.

The chain is built from TRBV28 and TRBJ2-7; 12 bases map to TRBD2. V gave up 8 bases and J gave up 2 bases; unmatched junction bases: 1. This CDR3 is 13 amino acids long. The germline CDR1 and CDR2 sequences are MDHEN and SYDVKM. CDR3 region: CASRLAGAYEQYF. CDR3 coding DNA: TGTGCCAGCCGACTAGCGGGGGCCTACGAGCAGTACTTC.

Here the CDR3 reads CASTPLAGFRSDTQYF. CDR3 in DNA: TGTGCCAGCACCCCTCTAGCGGGGTTTAGGTCAGATACGCAGTATTTT. The chain links TRBV28 to TRBJ2-3; 9 nucleotides agree with TRBD2. The CDR3 spans 16 residues. The junction had 12 bases not matched to a gene; V was cut back by 7 bases and J by 4 bases. The germline V gene encodes CDR1 MDHEN and CDR2 SYDVKM.

This clone was observed a few times. This chain links TRBV6-5 with TRBJ2-3; TRBD2 agrees at 8 bases. Germline trimming cut 5 bases from V and 2 bases from J; bases unmatched to any gene: 6. This CDR3 contains 15 residues. The germline V gene encodes CDR1 MNHEY and CDR2 SVGAGI. CDR3 bases: TGTGCCAGCAGTCGGAGCGGGGGCCACACAGATACGCAGTATTTT. It translates to CASSRSGGHTDTQYF.

V and J are TRBV6-4 and TRBJ1-4; D is perhaps TRBD1 (6 bases). Per germline, CDR1 MRHNA and CDR2 SNTAGT. This CDR3 spans 15 amino acids. The V end was cut by 8 bases, the J end by 4 bases, with 17 bases between. CDR3 region: CASSEGGVFNEKLFF. In DNA, the CDR3 is TGTGCCAGCTCAGAGGGGGGGGTTTTTAATGAAAAACTGTTTTTT.

This clone was observed a single time. This chain links TRBV4-2 with TRBJ2-6; no firm D call. Trimming took 0 bases from V and 1 from J, leaving 7 bases between them. This CDR3 comprises 16 residues. CDR1 LGHNA and CDR2 YNFKEQ come from the germline V gene. The CDR3 DNA follows: TGTGCCAGCAGCCAAGAGGTAACTTCTGGGGCCAACGTCCTGACTTTC. Translating it yields CASSQEVTSGANVLTF.

The genes are TRBV9 and TRBJ1-1; 7 bases agree with TRBD1. This CDR3 region has 14 residues. Germline lookup yields CDR1 SGDLS and CDR2 YYNGEE. The junction had 0 bases not matched to a gene; V was cut back by 0 bases and J by 1 base. For the CDR3, the DNA is TGTGCCAGCAGCGTAGGACAGGGGAACACTGAAGCTTTCTTT. It is translated as CASSVGQGNTEAFF.

The table lists this clone with a few counts. CDR3 coding DNA: TGTGCCAGTAGCATTCGCCGGGACAGGGGATACACTGAAGCTTTCTTT. This sequence encodes CASSIRRDRGYTEAFF. V usage is TRBV19 and J usage is TRBJ1-1; 10 positions match TRBD1. V lost 6 bases to trimming and J lost 3 bases; unmatched junction nucleotides: 10. In germline, CDR1 is LNHDA, CDR2 SQIVND (reference sequence). This CDR3 contains 16 residues.

The genes are TRBV27 and TRBJ1-5; no firm D call. Between the trimmed V and J ends, which lost 0 bases and 7 bases, there was a span of 13 bases. Germline V gene data show CDR1 as MNHEY and CDR2 as SMNVEV (reference sequence). This CDR3 contains 15 residues. CDR3 coding DNA: TGTGCCAGCAGTTTATCCCCCCGGGGTGGACAGCCCCAGCATTTT. Encoded protein: CASSLSPRGGQPQHF.

This chain links TRBV20-1 with TRBJ2-7; D not certain. The V and J ends lost 4 bases and 6 bases respectively, with 10 bases between them. Looked up from germline, CDR1 is DFQATT and CDR2 is SNEGSKA (reference sequence). The CDR3 consists of 11 residues. In DNA, the CDR3 is TGCAGTGCTACCCGAGCTGGCGAGCAGTACTTC. It specifies CSATRAGEQYF.

This chain connects TRBV28 to TRBJ2-5; D gene unclear. There are 11 residues in the CDR3. Germline V gene data show CDR1 as MDHEN and CDR2 as SYDVKM. Trimming cost V 6 bases and J 3 bases, with 5 bases left between them. CDR3: CASRSKETQYF. The CDR3 DNA sequence: TGTGCCAGCAGGTCAAAAGAGACCCAGTACTTC.